Presented here are 32 T cell receptor beta chains from one specimen sequenced in a study of shared clonotypes between healthy human individuals. Naive CD8 cells lacked CD45RO, underwent positive selection for CCR7 and left out terminally differentiated effector memory CD45RA+ cells. TCRdb keeps only in-frame clones here, not all; method: immunoSEQ multiplex PCR. The data contain roughly 2 million clones, less than 95% of them singletons. The specimen was naive CD8+ T cells sorted from blood. The source of these receptors is a young man in good health.

The rearrangement joins TRBV27 to TRBJ2-1, with TRBD1 as a possible D gene (6 bases). Per the germline V gene, CDR1 is MNHEY and CDR2 is SMNVEV (reference sequence). Trimming pared 1 base from V and 5 bases from J, leaving 9 bases between. This CDR3 has 14 residues. The CDR3 loop is CASSLFPGDNEQFF. The DNA of the CDR3 is TGTGCCAGCAGTTTATTTCCAGGGGACAATGAGCAGTTCTTC.

Note on this clone: Other DNA sequences within the sample encode an identical CDR3. The chain is built from TRBV27 and TRBJ2-5, with D tentatively TRBD2 (6 bases). Trimming took off 5 bases at V and 7 bases at J, with 8 bases between the two ends. The CDR3 sequence is 11 residues long. CDR1 MNHEY and CDR2 SMNVEV come from the germline V gene (reference sequence). DNA for the CDR3: TGTGCCAGCAGTCTCGGGGGGACCCAGTACTTC. Protein product: CASSLGGTQYF.

Regarding this clone: This specimen includes other DNA sequences encoding the same CDR3. The chain uses TRBV7-2 and TRBJ2-7; D unresolved. Between the trimmed V and J ends, which lost 1 base and 0 bases, there was a span of 7 bases. The germline V gene has CDR1 SGHTA and CDR2 FQGNSA. The CDR3 runs to 14 residues. CDR3 in amino acids: CASSLDAGSYEQYF. DNA of the CDR3: TGTGCCAGCAGCTTAGATGCAGGCTCCTACGAGCAGTACTTC.

The gene calls are TRBV6-4 and TRBJ2-3; 10 bases line up with TRBD2. V was clipped by 7 bases and J by 4 bases; unmatched bases: 14. Looked up from germline, CDR1 is MRHNA and CDR2 is SNTAGT. The CDR3 totals 17 residues. The CDR3 reads CASTPGRSGRAPDTQYF. CDR3 bases: TGTGCCAGCACCCCCGGGAGAAGCGGGAGGGCCCCAGATACGCAGTATTTT.

The genes are TRBV4-3 and TRBJ1-2; 7 bases agree with TRBD1. The CDR3 sequence is 16 residues long. The germline CDR1 and CDR2 sequences are LGHNA and YSLEER. V was clipped by 0 bases and J by 5 bases; unmatched bases: 9. CDR3 protein: CASSQDLPDRFYGYTF. CDR3 nucleotide sequence: TGCGCCAGCAGCCAAGATCTGCCGGACAGGTTTTATGGCTACACCTTC.

The chain links TRBV4-1 to TRBJ2-3; no firm D call. Trimming stripped 1 base from V and 4 bases from J, with 6 bases between. CDR1 is MGHRA, CDR2 YSYEKL, per germline. This CDR3 region has 13 residues. For the CDR3, the DNA is TGCGCCAGCAGCCAAGGCCGCCCAGATACGCAGTATTTT. It codes for CASSQGRPDTQYF.

This clone was seen once. The V gene is TRBV4-1, the J gene TRBJ1-3; TRBD1 might be the D (5 bases). Germline values: CDR1 MGHRA, CDR2 YSYEKL. CDR3 length equals 15 residues. Between the trimmed V and J ends, which lost 2 bases and 2 bases, there was a span of 10 bases. The CDR3 sequence is CASSQPDIAGNTIYF. CDR3 DNA sequence: TGCGCCAGCAGCCAACCGGACATAGCTGGAAACACCATATATTTT.

The chain joins TRBV6-6 to TRBJ1-1, with a possible D match to TRBD1 (6 bases). The V and J ends lost 2 bases and 7 bases respectively, with 17 bases between them. The CDR3 loop spans 15 amino acids. Germline values: CDR1 MNHNY, CDR2 SVGAGI (reference sequence). CDR3 amino acids: CASSYPQQGLYEAFF. CDR3 nucleotides: TGTGCCAGCAGTTACCCTCAACAGGGCCTATATGAAGCTTTCTTT.

This sequence joins TRBV27 and TRBJ2-5; 12 bases fit TRBD2. The V gene's germline CDR1 is MNHEY and CDR2 SMNVEV (reference sequence). J was trimmed by 13 bases and V by 3 bases; bases with no gene match: 6. The CDR3 spans 13 residues. CDR3 amino acids: CASSLSPSGGAYF. The CDR3 nucleotides read TGTGCCAGCAGTTTGTCCCCTAGCGGGGGGGCGTACTTC.

The CDR3 nucleotides are TGTGCCAGCAATGTGCCGAACACTGAAGCTTTCTTT. This encodes CASNVPNTEAFF. The chain is built from TRBV9 and TRBJ1-1; D gene unclear. The CDR3 spans 12 residues. Germline V gene sequence: CDR1 SGDLS, CDR2 YYNGEE. V lost 6 bases, J lost 1 base, and 7 bases lay in between.

The rearrangement links TRBV6-6 to TRBJ2-2; 7 bases are shared with TRBD2. V lost 8 bases to trimming and J lost 1 base; unmatched junction nucleotides: 10. The CDR3 length is 16 residues. From germline, CDR1 is MNHNY and CDR2 SVGAGI (reference sequence). Here the CDR3 reads CASHRSSGENTGELFF. The CDR3 coding sequence is TGTGCCAGCCACCGGAGCAGCGGGGAGAACACCGGGGAGCTGTTTTTT.

About this clone itself: This specimen includes other DNA sequences encoding the same CDR3. The chain couples TRBV13 to TRBJ2-3; D is ambiguous. The CDR3 contains 12 residues. Trimming took 3 bases from V and 3 from J, leaving 4 bases between them. Germline-derived CDR1 and CDR2 are PRHDT and FYEKMQ (reference sequence). CDR3 loop: CASSFHTDTQYF. CDR3 sequence (DNA): TGTGCCAGCAGCTTCCATACAGATACGCAGTATTTT.

The rearrangement joins TRBV5-5 to TRBJ1-4, with D perhaps TRBD1 (5 bases). Trimming took 4 bases from V and 7 from J, leaving 11 bases between them. The V gene's germline CDR1 is SGHKS and CDR2 YYEKEE (reference sequence). The CDR3 contains 13 residues. The CDR3 here is CASSPEQGEKLFF. CDR3 DNA sequence: TGTGCCAGCAGCCCGGAGCAGGGTGAAAAACTGTTTTTT.

The chain uses TRBV5-6 and TRBJ2-7; 8 bases line up with TRBD2. The CDR3 extends over 15 amino acids. In germline, CDR1 is SGHDT, CDR2 YYEEEE. V shed 4 bases and J 3 bases; nucleotides not matched to a gene: 9. The CDR3 sequence is CASSASGLGHYEQYF. CDR3 coding DNA: TGTGCCAGCAGCGCATCGGGACTAGGGCACTACGAGCAGTACTTC. The full variable domain, in which reference TRBV5-6 and TRBJ2-7 provide the parts outside the CDR3, is DAGVTQSPTHLIKTRGQQVTLRCSPKSGHDTVSWYQQALGQGPQFIFQYYEEEERQRGNFPDRFSGHQFPNYSSELNVNALLLGDSALYLCASSASGLGHYEQYFGPGTRLTVT.

The rearrangement links TRBV4-2 to TRBJ1-2; a weak D match, TRBD1 (5 bases). The CDR3 runs 15 residues. V lost 0 bases, J lost 8 bases, and 16 bases lay in between. CDR1 is LGHNA and CDR2 is YNFKEQ in the germline V gene. DNA of the CDR3: TGTGCCAGCAGCCAAGAGGGGGGTTCTCCGGACGGCTACACCTTC. Translating it yields CASSQEGGSPDGYTF.

The chain joins TRBV14 to TRBJ2-7; D is possibly TRBD1 (6 bases). CDR1 is SGHDN, CDR2 FVKESK, per germline. Trimming took off 0 bases at V and 3 bases at J, with 21 bases between the two ends. This CDR3 is built from 18 residues. The CDR3: CASSQDLPYREEGYEQYF. In nucleotides, the CDR3 is TGTGCCAGCAGCCAAGATCTCCCCTACAGGGAAGAGGGCTACGAGCAGTACTTC.

The gene calls are TRBV5-4 and TRBJ2-1, with 10 bases that match TRBD2. The CDR3 extends over 19 amino acids. J gave up 2 bases and V 1 base, and 12 bases lay outside the gene matches. CDR1 and CDR2 (germline): SGHNT, YYREEE (reference sequence). As DNA, the CDR3 is TGTGCCAGCAGCTTGTCGGTGAAGCGGGGGGGCCCCACCTACAATGAGCAGTTCTTC. Translating it yields CASSLSVKRGGPTYNEQFF.

V and J are TRBV6-1 and TRBJ2-2; D may be TRBD2 (5 bases). CDR1 and CDR2 from the germline V gene are MNHNS and SASEGT. With 1 base removed from V and 5 bases from J, the gap between germline ends came to 14 bases. The CDR3 covers 16 residues. The CDR3 spells CASSEGFLRVTGELFF. CDR3 DNA sequence: TGTGCCAGCAGTGAAGGGTTCCTGAGGGTGACCGGGGAGCTGTTTTTT.

This chain connects TRBV5-4 to TRBJ2-7; possible D gene TRBD1, 5 bases. In germline, CDR1 is SGHNT, CDR2 YYREEE (reference sequence). The CDR3 has 12 residues. V was trimmed by 0 bases and J by 12 bases, leaving 13 bases between them. The CDR3 loop is CASSLGGQGPYF. CDR3 coding DNA: TGTGCCAGCAGCTTGGGAGGTCAGGGTCCGTACTTC.

Turning to this clone: Other DNA sequences from this sample encode an identical CDR3 as well. The chain combines TRBV19 with TRBJ2-1; perhaps TRBD2 as D (6 bases). Germline V lookup: CDR1 LNHDA, CDR2 SQIVND (reference sequence). V was pared by 3 bases and J by 3 bases, with 9 bases between. This CDR3 is built from 14 residues. The CDR3 is CASSIRGIYNEQFF. CDR3 DNA: TGTGCCAGTAGTATCCGGGGGATCTACAATGAGCAGTTCTTC.

About this clone: Other DNA sequences of this sample code for an identical CDR3. This chain joins TRBV7-9 and TRBJ2-3, with unresolved D. The germline gives CDR1 SEHNR, CDR2 FQNEAQ (reference sequence). This CDR3 comprises 12 residues. V was clipped by 2 bases and J by 4 bases, with 4 bases between them. The CDR3, as DNA: TGTGCCAGCAGCTTATCACCAGATACGCAGTATTTT. Amino acid sequence: CASSLSPDTQYF.

The rearrangement joins TRBV7-9 to TRBJ1-1; D uncertain. CDR1 is SEHNR, CDR2 FQNEAQ, per germline (reference sequence). Trimming pared 4 bases from V and 1 base from J, leaving 13 bases between. This CDR3 comprises 15 residues. The CDR3 coding sequence is TGTGCCAGCAGCTCCCCCACACTTTCGAACACTGAAGCTTTCTTT. It codes for CASSSPTLSNTEAFF.

The rearrangement joins TRBV4-3 to TRBJ1-2; perhaps TRBD1 as D (5 bases). The CDR3 spans 17 residues. V lost 0 bases and J lost 4, with 18 bases in between. CDR1 and CDR2 from the germline V gene are LGHNA and YSLEER. The CDR3 coding sequence is TGCGCCAGCAGCCAAGATTCTGATGTTGGGGCAGCCTATGGCTACACCTTC. Protein product: CASSQDSDVGAAYGYTF.

A single count supports this clone. The chain uses TRBV15 and TRBJ2-3; TRBD1 matches at 9 bases. CDR3 length: 16 residues. The V segment lost 2 bases and the J segment 5 bases; nucleotides outside the gene matches: 8. Germline V gives CDR1 LNHNV, CDR2 YYDKDF (reference sequence). The CDR3: CATSRMDRGSGDTQYF. CDR3 coding DNA: TGTGCCACCAGCAGAATGGACAGGGGAAGTGGAGATACGCAGTATTTT.

The chain links TRBV5-1 to TRBJ2-7; the match to TRBD1 covers 8 bases. The CDR3 covers 16 residues. V lost 4 bases to trimming and J lost 2 bases; unmatched junction nucleotides: 11. Germline loops: CDR1 SGHRS, CDR2 YFSETQ. Written as DNA, the CDR3 is TGCGCCAGCAGCCTGACAGGGGAAATGGCCCCCTACGAGCAGTACTTC. As protein: CASSLTGEMAPYEQYF. Complete variable domain (other parts from reference TRBV5-1 and TRBJ2-7): KAGVTQTPRYLIKTRGQQVTLSCSPISGHRSVSWYQQTPGQGLQFLFEYFSETQRNKGNFPGRFSGRQFSNSRSEMNVSTLELGDSALYLCASSLTGEMAPYEQYFGPGTRLTVT.

V gene TRBV7-9 combines with J gene TRBJ2-1, with 12 bases fitting TRBD2. J gave up 10 bases and V 5 bases, and 6 bases lay outside the gene matches. CDR3 length: 14 residues. In germline, CDR1 is SEHNR, CDR2 FQNEAQ (reference sequence). The CDR3 here is CASSPGTSGPEQFF. In nucleotides, the CDR3 is TGTGCCAGCAGCCCCGGGACTAGCGGGCCGGAGCAGTTCTTC.

Only one count was recorded for this clone. This chain uses TRBV28 with TRBJ2-1; D is undetermined. The CDR3 contains 14 residues. CDR1 is MDHEN and CDR2 is SYDVKM in the germline V gene. Trimming left V 4 bases short and J 6 bases short, with 13 bases between. DNA for the CDR3: TGTGCCAGCAGTTCCAGGCCAGGCAGCAATGAGCAGTTCTTC. Amino acids: CASSSRPGSNEQFF.

A single count supports this clone. The rearrangement joins TRBV29-1 to TRBJ2-1; D gene uncertain. The V gene's germline CDR1 is SQVTM and CDR2 ANQGSEA. This CDR3 is 13 amino acids long. Trimming left V 2 bases short and J 5 bases short, with 10 bases between. In DNA, the CDR3 is TGCAGCGTTGAATACTATCCAGACAATGAGCAGTTCTTC. Its protein product is CSVEYYPDNEQFF.

This chain joins TRBV21-1 and TRBJ2-1; TRBD2, as called in the table, went unchecked against the DNA. TRBV21-1 is shown as a pseudogene. The CDR3 runs to 20 residues. CDR3 in DNA: TGTGCCAGCAACGGGGGGGAACCCGGGACTTTTATAGGCTGTCACAATGAGCAGTTCTTC. Protein: CASNGGEPGTFIGCHNEQFF.

In its sample, this clone was seen once. The V and J genes are TRBV1 and TRBJ2-7; TRBD1 is the table's D call, not checked against the DNA. TRBV1 is tagged as a pseudogene. This CDR3 region has 15 residues. CDR3 amino acids: CTSSLTGRNSYEQYF. CDR3 sequence (DNA): TGCACCAGCAGCCTAACAGGGCGGAACTCCTACGAGCAGTACTTC.

Concerning this clone itself: One junction end does not reproduce the germline sequence, and a read error may be involved. The chain carries TRBV7-7 and TRBJ2-3; D not certain. The CDR3 contains 12 residues. Per the germline V gene, CDR1 is SSHAT and CDR2 is FNYEAQ (reference sequence). The CDR3 nucleotides are TGTGCTAGCACCGTCCTGGAAGATACGCAGTATTTT. Translated: CASTVLEDTQYF.

This chain connects TRBV11-2 to TRBJ2-7, with D possibly TRBD1 on 7 matching bases. V gave up 5 bases and J gave up 0 bases, with 17 bases separating them. The CDR3 is 16 amino acids. Germline values: CDR1 SGHAT, CDR2 FQNNGV. The CDR3 here is CASSAGQPLSSYEQYF. The CDR3 DNA reads TGTGCCAGCAGCGCGGGACAGCCTCTCTCCTCCTACGAGCAGTACTTC.